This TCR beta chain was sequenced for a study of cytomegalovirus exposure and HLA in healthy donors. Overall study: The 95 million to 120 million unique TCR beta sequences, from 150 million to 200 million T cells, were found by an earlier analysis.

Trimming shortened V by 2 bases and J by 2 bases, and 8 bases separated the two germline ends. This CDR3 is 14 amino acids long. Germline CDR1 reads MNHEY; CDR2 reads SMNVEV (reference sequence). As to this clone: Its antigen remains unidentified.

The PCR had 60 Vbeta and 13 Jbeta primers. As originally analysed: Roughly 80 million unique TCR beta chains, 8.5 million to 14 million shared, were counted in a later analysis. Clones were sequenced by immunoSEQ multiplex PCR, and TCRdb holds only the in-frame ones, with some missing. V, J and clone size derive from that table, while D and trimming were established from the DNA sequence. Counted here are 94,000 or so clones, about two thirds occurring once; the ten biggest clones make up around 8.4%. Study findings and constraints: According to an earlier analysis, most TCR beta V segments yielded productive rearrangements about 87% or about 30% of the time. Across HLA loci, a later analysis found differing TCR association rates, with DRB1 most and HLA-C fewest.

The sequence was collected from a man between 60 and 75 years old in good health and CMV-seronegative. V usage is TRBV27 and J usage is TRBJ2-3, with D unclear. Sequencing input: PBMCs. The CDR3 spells CASSLPDNTDTQYF. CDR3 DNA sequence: TGTGCCAGCAGTTTACCCGACAACACAGATACGCAGTATTTT.